This TCR beta chain was identified in a study of T cell changes during pregnancy in multiple sclerosis. With 4 bases clipped from V and 6 bases from J, the junction kept 9 bases outside the gene matches. Germline V CDR1 and CDR2: SQVTM, ANQGSEA. The CDR3 runs to 14 residues. Sequencing used immunoSEQ multiplex PCR; TCRdb keeps in-frame clones, though not all of them. The table has about 92,000 clones, almost 95% seen once; the top ten hold 2.6%. This TCR came from a female donor with multiple sclerosis, enrolled in a pregnancy study. The chain combines TRBV29-1 with TRBJ1-2; 9 nucleotides line up with TRBD1. Material: peripheral blood, obtained in the first trimester of pregnancy. DNA for the CDR3: TGCAGCGTTGGTGGGGGGACAGGGAAAGATGGCTACACCTTC. Encoded protein: CSVGGGTGKDGYTF.